These 14 T cell receptor beta chains came from one sample sequenced in a study of shared clonotypes between healthy human individuals (dated by TCRdb to about 2020). The protocol used for the library was the immunoSEQ multiplex PCR assay. TCRdb carries this immuneACCESS record with in-frame sequences only. Its versions omit some clonotypes, under half of them owing to an unresolved V gene in the studies checked, with the rest unexplained. Here the sample has approximately 2.3 million clones; roughly 93% occur a single time. About 0.41% of the sample is held by the ten biggest clonotypes. What was sequenced was naive CD4+ T cells from PBMCs. Interpreted using the paper, the cell subset or site label stands for: CD45RA+ positively selected. Every receptor here comes from a man aged 18 to 29 in good health. Some clones in this sample may be carry-over from other donors' samples.

The chain links TRBV25-1 to TRBJ1-6; 10 bases align to TRBD1. Per the germline V gene, CDR1 is MGHDK and CDR2 is SYGVNS. This CDR3 is built from 16 residues. V trimming: 3 bases; J trimming: 7 bases; junction bases outside the gene matches: 6. CDR3 sequence (DNA): TGTGCCAGCAGTGACCCAACGGGACAGGGGAATTCACCCCTCCACTTT. This gives the protein CASSDPTGQGNSPLHF.

The CDR3 nucleotides are TGCGCCAGCAGTGAGTATCTGCCGGTGGAAACCCAGTACTTC. It is translated as CASSEYLPVETQYF. The chain combines TRBV10-2 with TRBJ2-5, with D unclear. The V gene lost 1 base and the J gene lost 8 bases, with 14 bases spanning the gap. Germline assignment: CDR1 WSHSY and CDR2 SAAADI. This CDR3 contains 14 residues.

This rearrangement joins TRBV4-3 to TRBJ2-7; 9 bases match TRBD2. This CDR3 has 15 amino acids. CDR1 is LGHNA and CDR2 is YSLEER in the germline V gene. The J segment lost 4 bases and the V segment lost 2 bases, leaving 6 bases of the junction unmatched. The CDR3 sequence: CASSQLLAGPYEQYF. CDR3 sequence (DNA): TGCGCCAGCAGCCAATTACTAGCGGGCCCTTACGAGCAGTACTTC.

The chain employs TRBV5-1 and TRBJ2-1; 14 bases align to TRBD2. Germline V gene sequence: CDR1 SGHRS, CDR2 YFSETQ. Germline trimming cut 4 bases from V and 6 bases from J; bases unmatched to any gene: 12. The CDR3 is 18 residues long. CDR3 loop: CASSLQGLAGGGLNEQFF. The DNA of the CDR3 is TGCGCCAGCAGCCTCCAAGGACTAGCGGGAGGTGGTCTCAATGAGCAGTTCTTC.

The rearrangement links TRBV30 to TRBJ1-2; 9 nucleotides line up with TRBD1. The germline CDR1 and CDR2 sequences are GTSNPN and SVGIG (reference sequence). The CDR3 loop spans 11 amino acids. V dropped 3 bases and J dropped 10; count of bases not matched to a gene: 3. The CDR3 nucleotides read TGTGCCTGGAGCTGGACAGGGGACTACACCTTC. Encoded protein: CAWSWTGDYTF.

The J gene is TRBJ2-3, the V gene TRBV10-3; TRBD1 might be the D (6 bases). Trimming removed 3 bases from V and 2 bases from J, with 9 bases in between. CDR1 is ENHRY, CDR2 SYGVKD, per germline. The CDR3 has 14 amino acids. Here the CDR3 DNA reads TGTGCCATCAGTGAACAGGGTGTCACAGATACGCAGTATTTT. Protein sequence: CAISEQGVTDTQYF.

This clone is a singleton in its sample. This chain connects TRBV4-3 to TRBJ2-5; TRBD2 agrees at 9 bases. Germline V lookup: CDR1 LGHNA, CDR2 YSLEER. The CDR3 runs 14 residues. V lost 3 bases to trimming and J lost 7 bases; unmatched junction nucleotides: 6. The CDR3 reads CASSQGLAPGTQYF. In nucleotides, the CDR3 is TGCGCCAGCAGCCAGGGACTAGCTCCAGGGACCCAGTACTTC.

A note on this clone: This sequence may be a read error, since a much larger clone differs from it by one base. Other DNA sequences in this specimen translate into the identical CDR3. The chain combines TRBV6-5 with TRBJ2-1; 9 bases map to TRBD2. The junction had 3 bases not matched to a gene; V was cut back by 6 bases and J by 0 bases. The CDR3 consists of 15 residues. The germline CDR1 and CDR2 sequences are MNHEY and SVGAGI. The CDR3 spells CASSLSGSSYNEQFF. The DNA of the CDR3 is TGTGCCAGCAGCCTTAGCGGGAGCTCCTACAATGAGCAGTTCTTC.

With regard to this clone: Other DNA sequences in this sample translate to the same CDR3. This chain joins TRBV5-1 and TRBJ2-5; D gene unclear. CDR1 SGHRS and CDR2 YFSETQ come from the germline V gene. V was cut by 4 bases and J by 3 bases, with 4 bases left in between. This CDR3 has 11 residues. Here the CDR3 reads CASSGKETQYF. The CDR3 DNA is TGCGCCAGCAGCGGAAAAGAGACCCAGTACTTC.

The V gene is TRBV5-5, the J gene TRBJ2-7, with D unresolved. Germline V gives CDR1 SGHKS, CDR2 YYEKEE (reference sequence). Trimming removed 0 bases from V and 0 bases from J, with 13 bases in between. This CDR3 region has 16 residues. The CDR3 DNA reads as TGTGCCAGCAGCTTGGGGCCGGCGGCACACTCCTACGAGCAGTACTTC. Residues: CASSLGPAAHSYEQYF.

This clone was seen once. The V gene is TRBV5-1, the J gene TRBJ1-3, with D tentatively TRBD1 (5 bases). Germline CDR1 and CDR2: SGHRS and YFSETQ. The V end lost 4 bases, the J end lost 0 bases, and 17 bases lay between the germline ends. The CDR3 has 17 amino acids. The CDR3 here is CASSTGDSYDSGNTIYF. The CDR3 DNA reads TGCGCCAGCAGCACTGGAGACAGCTATGACTCTGGAAACACCATATATTTT. Full variable domain (outside the CDR3, taken from reference TRBV5-1 and TRBJ1-3): KAGVTQTPRYLIKTRGQQVTLSCSPISGHRSVSWYQQTPGQGLQFLFEYFSETQRNKGNFPGRFSGRQFSNSRSEMNVSTLELGDSALYLCASSTGDSYDSGNTIYFGEGSWLTVV.

This sequence joins TRBV6-5 and TRBJ1-5; D is uncertain. Germline loops: CDR1 MNHEY, CDR2 SVGAGI. V was trimmed by 6 bases and J by 5 bases, leaving 11 bases between them. The length of the CDR3 is 13 residues. CDR3 in DNA: TGTGCCAGCAGCCAGGACCGGTATCAGCCCCAGCATTTT. Amino acid sequence: CASSQDRYQPQHF.

This rearrangement joins TRBV6-7 to TRBJ2-7, with 9 bases identical to TRBD1. TRBV6-7 qualifies as an ORF whose function is uncertain. This CDR3 has 14 residues. Trimming cost V 3 bases and J 4 bases; bases outside gene matches: 4. The CDR3: CASSYWTGEYEQYF. In nucleotides, the CDR3 is TGTGCCAGCAGTTATTGGACAGGGGAATACGAGCAGTACTTC.

This chain joins TRBV5-1 and TRBJ1-1, with a possible D match to TRBD1 (5 bases). Trimming left V 4 bases short and J 1 base short, with 14 bases between. This CDR3 has 15 residues. Germline CDR1 SGHRS, CDR2 YFSETQ. The CDR3 DNA reads TGCGCCAGCAGCCCCGGGGCCGGGACGAACACTGAAGCTTTCTTT. Its protein product is CASSPGAGTNTEAFF.